This TCR beta chain came from a study of regulatory T cells in long-lasting Graves disease. Notes on the study in general: Persistent disease preferred TRBV28, TRBJ1-2 and TRBJ2-5; new disease, TRBV20-1 and TRBJ2-1.

Time point given: newly diagnosed GD, antithyroid drugs for less than 3 months. After RNA was extracted from PBMCs, the TCR library was made from it. Patients met American Thyroid Association criteria for Graves' disease. With iRepertoire HTBI primers and Arm-PCR of CDR3 regions, TCR beta libraries were built. TCRdb itself ran the multiplex PCR reads through MiXCR, one entry per CDR3 protein. This sample has roughly 560,000 distinct CDR3 sequences, with 12% found just once. The CDR3 sequence is 14 residues long. Germline values: CDR1 ENHRY, CDR2 SYGVKD. The ends lost 10 bases at V and 6 bases at J; junction bases unmatched: 11. In its sample, this clonotype was seen many times. Its antigen is currently unknown. The sample was also reused in another study, on T cells in Graves' hyperthyroidism and ophthalmopathy. That investigation notes: Stable Graves' hyperthyroidism meant no ophthalmopathy progression within 18 months. Classification by a 13 V-J model distinguished ophthalmopathy from stable hyperthyroidism.

The chain joins TRBV10-3 to TRBJ1-5, with 8 nucleotides matching TRBD1. Sample: peripheral blood mononuclear cells (PBMCs), taken at new diagnosis, from a patient treated with antithyroid drugs. This TCR was sampled from a woman in her 30s with Graves disease. CDR3 residues: CATSQGALGQPQHF. CDR3 nucleotides: TGTGCCACTTCCCAGGGGGCGCTTGGTCAGCCCCAGCATTTT.